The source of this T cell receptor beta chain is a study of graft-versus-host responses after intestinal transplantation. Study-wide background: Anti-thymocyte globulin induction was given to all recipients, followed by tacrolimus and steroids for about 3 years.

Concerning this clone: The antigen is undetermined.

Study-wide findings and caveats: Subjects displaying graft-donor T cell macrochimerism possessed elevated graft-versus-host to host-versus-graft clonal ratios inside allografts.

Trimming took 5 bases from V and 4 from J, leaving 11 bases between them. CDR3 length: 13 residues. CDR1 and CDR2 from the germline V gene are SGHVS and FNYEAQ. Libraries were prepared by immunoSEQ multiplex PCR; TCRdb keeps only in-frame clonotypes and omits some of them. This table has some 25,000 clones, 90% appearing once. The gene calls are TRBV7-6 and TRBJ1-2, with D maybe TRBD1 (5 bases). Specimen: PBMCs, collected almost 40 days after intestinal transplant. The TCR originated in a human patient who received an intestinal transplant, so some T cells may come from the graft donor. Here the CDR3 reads CASSPRQSYGYTF. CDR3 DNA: TGTGCCAGCAGCCCTCGACAGTCCTATGGCTACACCTTC.